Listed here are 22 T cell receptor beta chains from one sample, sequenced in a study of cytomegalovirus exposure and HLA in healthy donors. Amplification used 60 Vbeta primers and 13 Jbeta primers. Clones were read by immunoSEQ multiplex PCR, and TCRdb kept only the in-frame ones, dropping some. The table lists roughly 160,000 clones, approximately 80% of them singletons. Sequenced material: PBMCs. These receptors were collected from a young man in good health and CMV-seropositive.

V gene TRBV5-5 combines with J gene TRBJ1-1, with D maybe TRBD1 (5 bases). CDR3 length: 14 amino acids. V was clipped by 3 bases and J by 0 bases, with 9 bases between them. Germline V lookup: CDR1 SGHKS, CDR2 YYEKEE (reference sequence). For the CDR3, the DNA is TGTGCCAGCAGCTACGACAGCTTGAACACTGAAGCTTTCTTT. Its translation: CASSYDSLNTEAFF.

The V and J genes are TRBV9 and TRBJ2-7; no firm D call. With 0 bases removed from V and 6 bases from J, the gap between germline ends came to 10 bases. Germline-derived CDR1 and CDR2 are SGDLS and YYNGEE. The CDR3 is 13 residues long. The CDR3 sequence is CASSVGGSTEQYF. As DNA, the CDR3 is TGTGCCAGCAGCGTAGGAGGCTCCACCGAGCAGTACTTC.

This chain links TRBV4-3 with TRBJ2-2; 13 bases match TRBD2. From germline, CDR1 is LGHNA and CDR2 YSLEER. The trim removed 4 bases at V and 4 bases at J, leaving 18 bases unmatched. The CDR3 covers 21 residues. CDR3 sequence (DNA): TGCGCCAGCAGCCGACGCCCCGGAGGACTAGCGGGGGCCGTGGGCACCGGGGAGCTGTTTTTT. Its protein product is CASSRRPGGLAGAVGTGELFF.

In DNA form, the CDR3 reads TGTGCCAGCAGTTCGCGTAATAGCAATCAGCCCCAGCATTTT. Protein: CASSSRNSNQPQHF. V usage is TRBV6-5 and J usage is TRBJ1-5; D gene ambiguous. CDR1 MNHEY and CDR2 SVGAGI come from the germline V gene. Trimming cost V 4 bases and J 0 bases, with 7 bases left between them. The CDR3 is 14 residues long.

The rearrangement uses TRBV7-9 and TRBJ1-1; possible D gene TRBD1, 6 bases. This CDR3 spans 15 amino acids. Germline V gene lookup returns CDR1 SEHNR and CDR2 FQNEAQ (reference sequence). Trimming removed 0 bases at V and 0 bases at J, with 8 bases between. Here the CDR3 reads CASSLATGVNTEAFF. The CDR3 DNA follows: TGTGCCAGCAGCTTAGCGACAGGAGTGAACACTGAAGCTTTCTTT.

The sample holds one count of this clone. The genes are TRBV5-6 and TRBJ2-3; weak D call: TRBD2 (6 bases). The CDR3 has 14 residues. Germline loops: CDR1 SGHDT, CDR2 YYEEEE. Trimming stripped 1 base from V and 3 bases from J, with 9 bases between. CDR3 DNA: TGTGCCAGCAGCTTGTACGGGGGAACAGATACGCAGTATTTT. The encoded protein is CASSLYGGTDTQYF.

CDR3 coding DNA: TGTGCCTCCTGGGGAGGGGTGAACACTGAAGCTTTCTTT. It translates to CASWGGVNTEAFF. The genes are TRBV6-1 and TRBJ1-1; D is possibly TRBD1 (5 bases). V lost 11 bases and J 0 bases, leaving 13 bases between the germline ends. This CDR3 has 13 amino acids. Per the germline V gene, CDR1 is MNHNS and CDR2 is SASEGT.

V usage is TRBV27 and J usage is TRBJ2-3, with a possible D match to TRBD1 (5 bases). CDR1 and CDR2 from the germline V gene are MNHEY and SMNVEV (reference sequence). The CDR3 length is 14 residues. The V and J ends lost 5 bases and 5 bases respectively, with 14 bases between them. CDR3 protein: CASSTRLRGDTQYF. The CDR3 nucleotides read TGTGCCAGCAGTACTCGACTTAGGGGAGATACGCAGTATTTT.

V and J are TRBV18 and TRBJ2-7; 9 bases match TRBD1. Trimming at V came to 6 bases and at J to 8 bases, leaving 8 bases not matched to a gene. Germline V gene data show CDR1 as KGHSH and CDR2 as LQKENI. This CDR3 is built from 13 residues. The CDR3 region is CASSPGQGGKQYF. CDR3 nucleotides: TGTGCCAGCTCGCCGGGACAGGGCGGCAAGCAGTACTTC.

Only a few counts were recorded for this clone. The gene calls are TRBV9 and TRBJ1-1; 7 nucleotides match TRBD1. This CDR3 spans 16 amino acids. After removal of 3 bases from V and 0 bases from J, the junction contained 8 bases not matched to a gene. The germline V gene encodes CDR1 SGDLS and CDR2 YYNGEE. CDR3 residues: CASSASGGNMNTEAFF. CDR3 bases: TGTGCCAGCAGCGCATCAGGGGGAAACATGAACACTGAAGCTTTCTTT. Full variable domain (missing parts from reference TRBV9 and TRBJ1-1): DSGVTQTPKHLITATGQRVTLRCSPRSGDLSVYWYQQSLDQGLQFLIQYYNGEERAKGNILERFSAQQFPDLHSELNLSSLELGDSALYFCASSASGGNMNTEAFFGQGTRLTVV.

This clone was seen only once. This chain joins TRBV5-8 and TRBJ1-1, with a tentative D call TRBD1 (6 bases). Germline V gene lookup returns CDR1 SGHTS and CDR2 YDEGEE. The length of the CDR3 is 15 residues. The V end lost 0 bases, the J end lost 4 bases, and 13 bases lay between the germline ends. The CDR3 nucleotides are TGTGCCAGCAGCTTGGCAGGGGCTGCGGCCACTGAAGCTTTCTTT. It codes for CASSLAGAAATEAFF.

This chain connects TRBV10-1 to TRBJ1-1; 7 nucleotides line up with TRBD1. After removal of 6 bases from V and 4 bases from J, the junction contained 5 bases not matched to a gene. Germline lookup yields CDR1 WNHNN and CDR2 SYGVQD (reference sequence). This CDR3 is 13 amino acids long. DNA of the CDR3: TGCGCCAGCAGCCCTAACAGGGGCACTGAAGCTTTCTTT. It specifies CASSPNRGTEAFF.

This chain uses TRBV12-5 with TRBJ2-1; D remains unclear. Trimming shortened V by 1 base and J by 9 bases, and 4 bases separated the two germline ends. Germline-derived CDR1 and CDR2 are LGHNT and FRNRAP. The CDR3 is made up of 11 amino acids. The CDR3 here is CASGLGSEQFF. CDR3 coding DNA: TGTGCTAGTGGTTTGGGTAGTGAGCAGTTCTTC.

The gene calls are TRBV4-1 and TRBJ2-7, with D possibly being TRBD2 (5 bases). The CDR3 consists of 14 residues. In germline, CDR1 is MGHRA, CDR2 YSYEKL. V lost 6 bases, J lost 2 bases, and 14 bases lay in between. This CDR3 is CASRKGVVAYEQYF. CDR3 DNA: TGCGCCAGCAGAAAGGGAGTGGTAGCCTACGAGCAGTACTTC.

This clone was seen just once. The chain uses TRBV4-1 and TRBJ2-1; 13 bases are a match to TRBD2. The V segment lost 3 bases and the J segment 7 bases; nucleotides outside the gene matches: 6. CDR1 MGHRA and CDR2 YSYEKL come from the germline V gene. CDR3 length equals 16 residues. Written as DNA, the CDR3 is TGCGCCAGCAGCCAGGAACTACTAGCGGGGGGGAATGAGCAGTTCTTC. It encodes CASSQELLAGGNEQFF.

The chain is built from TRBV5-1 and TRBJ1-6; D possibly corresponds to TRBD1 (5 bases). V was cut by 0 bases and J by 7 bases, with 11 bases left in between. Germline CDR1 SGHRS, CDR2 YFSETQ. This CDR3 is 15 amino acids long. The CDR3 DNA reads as TGCGCCAGCAGCTTGGTAGCAGGGCGAAATTCACCCCTCCACTTT. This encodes CASSLVAGRNSPLHF.

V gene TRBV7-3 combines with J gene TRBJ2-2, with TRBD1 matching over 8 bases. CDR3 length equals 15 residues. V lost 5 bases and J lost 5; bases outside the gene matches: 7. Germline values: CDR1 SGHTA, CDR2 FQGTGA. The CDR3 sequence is CASSLGQGATGELFF. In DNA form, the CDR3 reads TGTGCCAGCAGCCTAGGACAGGGAGCAACCGGGGAGCTGTTTTTT.

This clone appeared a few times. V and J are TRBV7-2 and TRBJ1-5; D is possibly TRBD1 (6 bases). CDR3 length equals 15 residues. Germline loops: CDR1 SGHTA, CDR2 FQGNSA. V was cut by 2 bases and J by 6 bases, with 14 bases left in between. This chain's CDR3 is CASSLLRTGSQPQHF. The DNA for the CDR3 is TGTGCCAGCAGCTTACTTAGAACAGGGAGTCAGCCCCAGCATTTT.

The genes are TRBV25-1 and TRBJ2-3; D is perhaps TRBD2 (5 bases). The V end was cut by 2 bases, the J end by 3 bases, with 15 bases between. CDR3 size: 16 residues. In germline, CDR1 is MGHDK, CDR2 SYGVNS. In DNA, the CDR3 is TGTGCCAGCAGTGAAGGGCCCACCACGGGAACAGATACGCAGTATTTT. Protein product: CASSEGPTTGTDTQYF.

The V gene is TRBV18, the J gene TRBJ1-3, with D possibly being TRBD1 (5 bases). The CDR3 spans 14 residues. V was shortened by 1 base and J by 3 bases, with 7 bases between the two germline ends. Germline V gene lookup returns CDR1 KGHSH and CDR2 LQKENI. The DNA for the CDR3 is TGTGCCAGCTCACCACAAGGGGTTGGAAACACCATATATTTT. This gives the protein CASSPQGVGNTIYF.

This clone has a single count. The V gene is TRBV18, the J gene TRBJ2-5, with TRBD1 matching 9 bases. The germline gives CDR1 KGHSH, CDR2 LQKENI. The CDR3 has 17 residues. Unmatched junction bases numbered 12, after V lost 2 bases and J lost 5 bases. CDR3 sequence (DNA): TGTGCCAGCTCACCAGTGGCGGGACAGGGTGTGCGGGAGACCCAGTACTTC. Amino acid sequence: CASSPVAGQGVRETQYF.

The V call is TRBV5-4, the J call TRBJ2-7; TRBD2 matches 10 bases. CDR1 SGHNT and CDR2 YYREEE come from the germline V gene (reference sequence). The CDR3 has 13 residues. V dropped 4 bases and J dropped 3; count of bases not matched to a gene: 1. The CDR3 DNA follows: TGTGCCAGCAGCCGGACTAGCGGCTACGAGCAGTACTTC. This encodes CASSRTSGYEQYF.